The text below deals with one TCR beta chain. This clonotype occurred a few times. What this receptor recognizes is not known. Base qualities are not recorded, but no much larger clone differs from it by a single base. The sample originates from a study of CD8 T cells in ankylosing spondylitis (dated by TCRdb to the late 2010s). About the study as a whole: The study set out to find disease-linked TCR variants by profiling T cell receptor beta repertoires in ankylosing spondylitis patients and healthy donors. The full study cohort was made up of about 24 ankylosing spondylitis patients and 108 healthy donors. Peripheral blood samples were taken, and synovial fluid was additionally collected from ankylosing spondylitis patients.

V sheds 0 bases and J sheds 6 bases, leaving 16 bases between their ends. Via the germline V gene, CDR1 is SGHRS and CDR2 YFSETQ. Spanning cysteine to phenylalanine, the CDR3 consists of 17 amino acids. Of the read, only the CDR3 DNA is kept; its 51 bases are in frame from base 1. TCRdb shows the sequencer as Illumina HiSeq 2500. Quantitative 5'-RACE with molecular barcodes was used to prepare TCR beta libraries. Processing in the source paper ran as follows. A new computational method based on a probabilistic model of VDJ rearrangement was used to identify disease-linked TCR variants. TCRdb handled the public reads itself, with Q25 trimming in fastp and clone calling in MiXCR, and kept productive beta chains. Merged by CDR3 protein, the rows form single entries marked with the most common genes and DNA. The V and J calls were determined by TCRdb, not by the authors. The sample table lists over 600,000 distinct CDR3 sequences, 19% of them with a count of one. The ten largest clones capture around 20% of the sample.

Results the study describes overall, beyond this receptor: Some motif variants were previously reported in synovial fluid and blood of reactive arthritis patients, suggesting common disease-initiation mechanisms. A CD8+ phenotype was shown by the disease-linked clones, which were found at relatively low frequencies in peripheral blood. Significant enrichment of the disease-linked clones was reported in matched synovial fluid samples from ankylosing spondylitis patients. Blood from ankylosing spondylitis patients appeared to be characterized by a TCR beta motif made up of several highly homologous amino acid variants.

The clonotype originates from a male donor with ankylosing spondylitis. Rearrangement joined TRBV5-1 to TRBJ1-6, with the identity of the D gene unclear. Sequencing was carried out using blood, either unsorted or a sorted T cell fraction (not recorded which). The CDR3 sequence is CASSLVWTGKRNSPLHF. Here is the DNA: TGCGCCAGCAGCTTGGTCTGGACCGGGAAACGTAATTCACCCCTCCACTTT. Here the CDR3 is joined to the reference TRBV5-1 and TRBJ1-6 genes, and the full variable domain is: KAGVTQTPRYLIKTRGQQVTLSCSPISGHRSVSWYQQTPGQGLQFLFEYFSETQRNKGNFPGRFSGRQFSNSRSEMNVSTLELGDSALYLCASSLVWTGKRNSPLHFGNGTRLTVT.